Sequencing of this TCR beta chain was carried out in a study of control samples from healthy donors and cancer patients. Only in-frame clones appear in the TCRdb table, and some are missing; sequencing was by immunoSEQ multiplex PCR. This table holds fewer than 300,000 clones, roughly four fifths found once. Trimming took off 7 bases at V and 7 bases at J, with 17 bases between the two ends. The length of the CDR3 is 13 residues. CDR1 is SGHVS and CDR2 is FQNEAQ in the germline V gene. The source material was PBMCs. The clonotype originates from an older woman with lung cancer. This chain connects TRBV7-8 to TRBJ2-7; weak D call: TRBD1 (6 bases). CDR3 DNA: TGTGCCAGCATACCACGGGACACCGGGGAGCAGTACTTC. Amino acid sequence: CASIPRDTGEQYF.